This T cell receptor (beta chain) was sequenced in a study of T cell responses to AZD1222 COVID-19 vaccine. Study-wide results and limits: Scientists sampled the repertoires only once the peak T cell response had passed. Among the donors, most were white British and more were female, and clonal diversity was possibly underestimated.

Germline CDR1 LNHNV, CDR2 YYDKDF (reference sequence). The CDR3 loop spans 13 amino acids. V was cut by 1 base and J by 9 bases, with 12 bases left in between. Turning to this clone: No antigen is known for it.

TCRdb's table, derived via immunoSEQ multiplex PCR, lists solely in-frame clones and lacks some. The repertoire includes approximately 84,000 clones, 80% to 90% of them detected once, and about 1.3% sits in the top ten. This receptor was obtained from an adult who received the AZD1222 COVID-19 vaccine. The rearrangement links TRBV15 to TRBJ1-1; TRBD1 might be the D (6 bases). The input for sequencing was peripheral blood, taken 28 days after the second AZD1222 dose. CDR3 coding DNA: TGTGCCACCAGCAGAGCGGACAGCGAAAAAGCTTTCTTT. Amino acids: CATSRADSEKAFF.